Listed here are 29 T cell receptor beta chains from one sample, sequenced in a study of tumor and adjacent non-tumor tissue in lung cancer (dated by TCRdb to between 2017 and 2018). Library prep was done by multiplex PCR. The listed sequencing device is Illumina HiSeq 2500. TCRbeta libraries were constructed through three rounds of nested PCR with primers (Table S4) according to protocols adapted from ARM-PCR. TCRdb reprocessing: public reads trimmed at Q25 with fastp, clones called with MiXCR, in-frame beta chains kept. Rows are combined by CDR3 protein, so each entry shows the most common genes and DNA. Within this sample are about 120,000 distinct CDR3 sequences, with under 90% of them counted one time only. 22% of the sample is held by the ten biggest clonotypes. RNA was isolated from bulk, unsorted tissue, and RNA quality was assessed with a NanoDrop ND-1000 and an Agilent 2100. Sequencing was carried out using lung tumor tissue. These receptor sequences come from a man in his 70s with non-small cell lung cancer.

About this clonotype itself: The CDR3 carries no conserved terminal phenylalanine or tryptophan, so it likely arises from a read error. This chain joins TRBV20-1 and TRBJ2-5, with D possibly being TRBD2 (6 bases). V lost 2 bases, J lost 9 bases, and 22 bases lay in between. The CDR3 is made up of 15 amino acids. CDR1 is DFQATT and CDR2 is SNEGSKA in the germline V gene (reference sequence). CDR3 protein: CSARNSDLRREAQYI. The CDR3 nucleotides are TGCAGTGCTAGAAATAGCGACCTCCGAAGGGAGGCCCAGTACATC.

Note on this clonotype: Compared with germline, one end of the junction differs, possibly owing to a read error. The chain is built from TRBV9 and TRBJ2-7; 12 bases line up with TRBD2. The germline gives CDR1 SGDLS, CDR2 YYNGEE. CDR3 length: 17 residues. As DNA, the CDR3 is TGTGCCAGCAGCGCCGAGATCTCTAGCGGGGGGGCCTACAAGCAATACTTC. Encoded protein: CASSAEISSGGAYKQYF.

A remark on this clonotype: The junction shows a germline mismatch at one end, possibly a read error. The chain has TRBV4-3 and TRBJ2-1; possible D gene TRBD2, 6 bases. Germline CDR1 is LGHNA and CDR2 is YSLEER. This CDR3 is built from 17 residues. This CDR3 is CASSQGPTGAEYNEQFF. The CDR3 nucleotides read TGCGCCAGTAGCCAAGGCCCAACGGGAGCTGAATACAATGAGCAGTTCTTC.

Concerning this clonotype: A read error is likely, as this CDR3 ends without the conserved phenylalanine or tryptophan. The V and J genes are TRBV12-3 or TRBV12-4 and TRBJ2-5; D is undetermined. This CDR3 is 13 amino acids long. V was trimmed by 7 bases and J by 4 bases, leaving 13 bases between them. The CDR3 loop reads CASTPTAPETQYS. CDR3 nucleotides: TGTGCCAGCACCCCGACCGCTCCAGAGACCCAGTACTCC.

A word on this clonotype: Germline is not matched at one junction end, which may reflect a read error. This chain uses TRBV6-6 with TRBJ1-5; perhaps TRBD1 as D (5 bases). The germline V gene has CDR1 MNHNY and CDR2 SVGAGI (reference sequence). The CDR3 has 18 amino acids. The CDR3: CASSYSDRGAGSSRPQHF. The CDR3 DNA sequence: TGTGCCAGCAGTTACTCCGACAGAGGAGCAGGGAGTTCACGGCCCCAGCACTTT.

As to this clonotype: A much larger clone lies a single base off, so this may be a read error. The genes are TRBV24-1 and TRBJ2-1; the match to TRBD2 covers 7 bases. The CDR3 length is 12 residues. CDR1 and CDR2 (germline): KGHDR, SFDVKD. Trimming took 9 bases from V and 6 from J; bases not matched to a gene: 4. The CDR3 is CATGGVCNEQFF. CDR3 in DNA: TGTGCCACCGGGGGGGTCTGCAATGAGCAGTTCTTC.

To note about this clonotype: Being one base from a much bigger clone, this may be a read error. The chain uses TRBV20-1 and TRBJ2-5; a weak D match, TRBD2 (6 bases). This CDR3 is 16 amino acids long. Germline-derived CDR1 and CDR2 are DFQATT and SNEGSKA (reference sequence). The germline V and J ends were trimmed by 4 bases and 1 base, with 19 bases remaining between them. CDR3 loop: CSATRADGDFQETQYF. The DNA of the CDR3 is TGCAGTGCTACTAGAGCCGATGGGGACTTCCAAGAGACCCAGTACTTC.

Details on this clonotype: The CDR3 does not end in the conserved phenylalanine or tryptophan, so this is likely a read error. V gene TRBV29-1 combines with J gene TRBJ2-1, with a tentative D call TRBD2 (6 bases). The length of the CDR3 is 14 residues. Germline-derived CDR1 and CDR2 are SQVTM and ANQGSEA. The CDR3 DNA is TGCAGCCTTGAATGGTGGAGAGGGGAGGATGAGCAGTTCTTA. Protein sequence: CSLEWWRGEDEQFL.

About this clonotype itself: A much more abundant neighbour one base away suggests this may be a read error. The rearrangement joins TRBV28 to TRBJ2-7; unclear D gene. There are 12 residues in the CDR3. The germline V and J ends were trimmed by 2 bases and 10 bases, with 12 bases remaining between them. Per germline, CDR1 MDHEN and CDR2 SYDVKM. The CDR3 loop is CASSLPRGSQYF. The CDR3 bases are TGTGCCAGCAGTTTACCGCGTGGAAGTCAGTACTTC. Full variable domain (remainder filled in from reference TRBV28 and TRBJ2-7): DVKVTQSSRYLVKRTGEKVFLECVQDMDHENMFWYRQDPGLGLRLIYFSYDVKMKEKGDIPEGYSVSREKKERFSLILESASTNQTSMYLCASSLPRGSQYFGPGTRLTVT.

Notes on this clonotype: The conserved final phenylalanine or tryptophan is absent from the CDR3, which likely points to a read error. The rearrangement links TRBV2 to TRBJ1-5; D is unresolved. Trimming cost V 4 bases and J 3 bases, with 13 bases left between them. There are 15 residues in the CDR3. CDR1 and CDR2 from the germline V gene are SNHLY and FYNNEI. This CDR3 reads CASSGATGVNQPQHS. The DNA of the CDR3 is TGTGCCAGCAGTGGAGCGACCGGGGTCAATCAGCCCCAGCATTCT.

V gene TRBV11-2 combines with J gene TRBJ2-3; TRBD2 might be the D (7 bases). CDR3 size: 16 residues. Per germline, CDR1 SGHAT and CDR2 FQNNGV. Trimming cost V 6 bases and J 7 bases, with 23 bases left between them. The chain's CDR3 is CASSIGGLALTHTQYF. The CDR3 nucleotides read TGTGCCAGCAGTATCGGGGGGCTAGCACTAACACATACGCAGTATTTT.

A note on this clonotype: The junction shows a germline mismatch at one end, possibly a read error. CDR3 sequence: CASSQEWTSTDMQYF. The CDR3 region has the DNA TGCGCCAGCAGCCAAGAATGGACTAGCACAGATATGCAGTATTTT. The V call is TRBV4-1, the J call TRBJ2-3; 8 bases map to TRBD2. The CDR3 is 15 residues long. The V gene's germline CDR1 is MGHRA and CDR2 YSYEKL.

As to this clonotype: An end of the junction does not agree with germline; a read error may underlie this. V and J are TRBV6-5 and TRBJ1-2, with D possibly matching TRBD1 (5 bases). Per the germline V gene, CDR1 is MNHEY and CDR2 is SVGAGI. The CDR3 totals 12 residues. In nucleotides, the CDR3 is TGTGTCAGCTGTGGGGGTGGCTATGGCTACACCTTC. This gives the protein CVSCGGGYGYTF.

Note on this clonotype: An end of the junction does not agree with germline; a read error may underlie this. The chain carries TRBV4-3 and TRBJ2-1; the D gene is possibly TRBD2 (6 bases). Germline V gene sequence: CDR1 LGHNA, CDR2 YSLEER. The CDR3 runs 17 residues. CDR3 nucleotides: TGCGCCAGCAGCCGAGGCCCAGCGGGTGCTGAATACAATAAGCAGTTCTTC. The encoded protein is CASSRGPAGAEYNKQFF.

About this clonotype: Since no conserved phenylalanine or tryptophan closes the CDR3, a read error is the likely cause. The chain is built from TRBV4-2 and TRBJ1-2; no definite D call. CDR3 size: 18 residues. CDR1 is LGHNA, CDR2 YNFKEQ, per germline. CDR3 in DNA: TGTGCCAGCAGTCAAGAACCGGGCCTAGGACCGTTTAACAATGGCTACACCATC. It encodes CASSQEPGLGPFNNGYTI.

About this clonotype itself: Germline is not matched at one junction end, which may reflect a read error. The CDR3 loop reads CAMSGRSTDTLYF. The DNA of the CDR3 is TGTGCCATGTCTGGTCGGAGCACAGATACGCTGTACTTT. The J gene is TRBJ2-3, the V gene TRBV11-2; D remains ambiguous. The CDR3 has 13 residues. Per the germline V gene, CDR1 is SGHAT and CDR2 is FQNNGV.

To note about this clonotype: The conserved final phenylalanine or tryptophan is absent from the CDR3, which likely points to a read error. The chain combines TRBV11-2 with TRBJ2-2, with TRBD2 matching 7 bases. The CDR3 loop spans 15 amino acids. Trimming at V came to 4 bases and at J to 5 bases, leaving 7 bases not matched to a gene. The germline V gene has CDR1 SGHAT and CDR2 FQNNGV. CDR3 coding DNA: TGTGCCAGCAGCTCCCTAGTGGGGGGGACCGGGGAGCTGTTTTCT. Translated, it gives CASSSLVGGTGELFS.

To note about this clonotype: Germline is not matched at one junction end, which may reflect a read error. The chain recombines TRBV5-4 with TRBJ1-2; D perhaps matches TRBD1 (5 bases). This CDR3 spans 15 amino acids. Germline V gene lookup returns CDR1 SGHNT and CDR2 YYREEE (reference sequence). In DNA, the CDR3 is TGTGCCAGCAGCGGTTGGGACTTAGAGTCCTATGGCTACACATTC. It specifies CASSGWDLESYGYTF.

The rearrangement uses TRBV5-4 and TRBJ1-6; possibly TRBD1 for D (5 bases). Germline values: CDR1 SGHNT, CDR2 YYREEE (reference sequence). Trimming stripped 4 bases from V and 6 bases from J, with 20 bases between. The CDR3 consists of 17 residues. CDR3 region: CASSTGTGGEINSPLHF. DNA of the CDR3: TGTGCCAGCAGCACCGGGACTGGGGGAGAGATTAATTCACCCCTCCACTTT.

Details on this clonotype: A much larger clone lies one base from this, so it may be a read error. The gene calls are TRBV28 and TRBJ1-6; no clear D. Germline V lookup: CDR1 MDHEN, CDR2 SYDVKM. The CDR3 loop spans 14 amino acids. The CDR3 DNA sequence: TGTGGCAGCATGGGGAGCTCCTATAATTCACCCCTCCACTTT. As protein: CGSMGSSYNSPLHF.

A note on this clonotype: This could be a read error, since a much larger clone is one nucleotide away. This chain connects TRBV12-3 or TRBV12-4 to TRBJ2-7; D is ambiguous. The CDR3 length is 12 residues. The ends were cut back, 5 bases at V and 6 bases at J, with 11 bases in the middle. CDR3 bases: TGTGCCAGCAGTCTCTCACTCTTCGAGCAGTACTTC. The encoded protein is CASSLSLFEQYF.

This chain joins TRBV5-6 and TRBJ2-1, with D maybe TRBD1 (5 bases). Germline CDR1 SGHDT, CDR2 YYEEEE. The CDR3 contains 16 residues. CDR3 nucleotide sequence: TGTACCAACAGCTATGTTAGGGGAAGTGCGTACAATGAGCAGTTCTTC. Protein sequence: CTNSYVRGSAYNEQFF.

This clonotype was seen more than once but under ten times. This sequence joins TRBV12-3 or TRBV12-4 and TRBJ2-3, with D unresolved. The CDR3 has 13 residues. Trimming cost V 4 bases and J 4 bases, with 9 bases left between them. CDR3 sequence (DNA): TGTGCCAGCAGTTCTAGGGTCGCAGATACGCAGTATTTT. It is translated as CASSSRVADTQYF.

As regards this clonotype: A much more abundant neighbour one base away suggests this may be a read error. The chain combines TRBV30 with TRBJ2-7; D possibly corresponds to TRBD1 (6 bases). V was clipped by 4 bases and J by 6 bases, with 13 bases between them. Germline assignment: CDR1 GTSNPN and CDR2 SVGIG (reference sequence). The CDR3 is 12 residues long. This CDR3 reads CAWTGVCAEQYF. CDR3 nucleotide sequence: TGTGCCTGGACAGGGGTTTGTGCCGAGCAGTACTTC.

Notes on this clonotype: Compared with germline, one end of the junction differs, possibly owing to a read error. The chain carries TRBV11-3 and TRBJ2-1; TRBD2 matches at 11 bases. The CDR3 covers 17 residues. Germline V gene sequence: CDR1 SGHNT, CDR2 YENEEA. The CDR3 here is CASSLLVTSGDYNEQLF. DNA for the CDR3: TGTGCCAGCAGCCTCCTAGTGACTAGCGGGGACTACAATGAGCAGTTATTC.

In the case of this clonotype: A much larger clone sits a single nucleotide away, making a read error possible. The rearrangement joins TRBV19 to TRBJ1-5, with D hard to call. Trimming left V 6 bases short and J 7 bases short, with 22 bases between. The CDR3 loop spans 16 amino acids. CDR1 and CDR2 (germline): LNHDA, SQIVND (reference sequence). CDR3 protein: CASSGDPWEGMQPQHF. The CDR3 DNA reads as TGTGCCAGTAGCGGAGACCCGTGGGAAGGAATGCAGCCCCAGCATTTT.

A note on this clonotype: At one end the junction does not follow the germline gene, possibly because of a read error. This chain links TRBV10-3 with TRBJ2-3, with a weak D call TRBD1 (6 bases). The CDR3 sequence is 13 residues long. Looked up from germline, CDR1 is ENHRY and CDR2 is SYGVKD. In DNA, the CDR3 is TGTGCCATCAATGCAAGGGACACATATACGCAGTATTTT. Translating it yields CAINARDTYTQYF.

Turning to this clonotype: Its ends do not fully match the called genes, so a read error is possible. The V and J genes are TRBV6-2 or TRBV6-3 and TRBJ1-1; D possibly corresponds to TRBD1 (5 bases). Germline CDR1 is MNHEY and CDR2 is SVGEGT. The CDR3 covers 16 residues. CDR3 sequence reads: CASSYVGLGGDIESFF. The CDR3 coding sequence is TGTGCCAGCAGTTACGTGGGTCTGGGGGGTGACATTGAATCTTTCTTT.

There are many counts of this clonotype. V and J are TRBV28 and TRBJ2-5; a possible D gene is TRBD1 (6 bases). Per germline, CDR1 MDHEN and CDR2 SYDVKM. The CDR3 length is 15 residues. Between the trimmed V and J ends, which lost 7 bases and 2 bases, there was a span of 17 bases. This chain's CDR3 is CASTHFDRKQETQYF. The CDR3 bases are TGTGCCAGCACCCACTTCGACAGGAAACAAGAGACCCAGTACTTC.